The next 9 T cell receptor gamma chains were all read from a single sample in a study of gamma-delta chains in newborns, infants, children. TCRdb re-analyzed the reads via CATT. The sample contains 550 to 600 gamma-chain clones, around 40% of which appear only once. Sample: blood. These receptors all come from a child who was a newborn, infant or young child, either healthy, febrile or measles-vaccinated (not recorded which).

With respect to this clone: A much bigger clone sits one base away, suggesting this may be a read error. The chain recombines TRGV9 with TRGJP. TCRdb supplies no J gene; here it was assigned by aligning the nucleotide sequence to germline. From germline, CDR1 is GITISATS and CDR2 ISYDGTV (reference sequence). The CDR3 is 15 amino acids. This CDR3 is CALWKVELGKKIKVF. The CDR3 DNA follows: TGTGCCTTGTGGAAGGTAGAGTTGGGCAAAAAAATCAAGGTATTT.

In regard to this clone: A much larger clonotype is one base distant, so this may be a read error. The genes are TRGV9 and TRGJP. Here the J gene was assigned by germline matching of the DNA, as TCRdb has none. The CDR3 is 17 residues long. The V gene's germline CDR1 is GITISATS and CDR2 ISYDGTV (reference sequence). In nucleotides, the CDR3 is TGTGCCTTGTGGGGGGTGCCTCAAGAGTTGGGCAAAAAAATCAAGGTATTT. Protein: CALWGVPQELGKKIKVF.

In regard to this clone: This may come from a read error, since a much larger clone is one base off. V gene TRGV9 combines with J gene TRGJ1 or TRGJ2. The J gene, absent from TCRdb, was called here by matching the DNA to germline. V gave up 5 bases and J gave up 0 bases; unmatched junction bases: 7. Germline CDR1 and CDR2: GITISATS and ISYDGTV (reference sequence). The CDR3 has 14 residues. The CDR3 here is CALWGASNYYKKLF. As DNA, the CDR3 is TGTGCCTTGTGGGGGGCATCGAATTATTATAAGAAACTCTTT.

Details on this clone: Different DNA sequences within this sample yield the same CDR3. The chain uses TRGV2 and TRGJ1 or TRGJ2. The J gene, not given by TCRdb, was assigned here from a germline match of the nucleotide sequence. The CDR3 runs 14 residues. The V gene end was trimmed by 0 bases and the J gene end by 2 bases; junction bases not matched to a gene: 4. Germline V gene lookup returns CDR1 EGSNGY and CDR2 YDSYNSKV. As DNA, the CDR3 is TGTGCCACCTGGGACGGGCCTCATTATTATAAGAAACTCTTT. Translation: CATWDGPHYYKKLF.

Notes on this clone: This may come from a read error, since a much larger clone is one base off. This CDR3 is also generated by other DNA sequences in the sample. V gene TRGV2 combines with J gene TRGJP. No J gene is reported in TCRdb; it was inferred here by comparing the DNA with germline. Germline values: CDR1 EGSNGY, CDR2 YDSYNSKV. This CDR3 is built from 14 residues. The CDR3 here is CATWDGLGKKIKVF. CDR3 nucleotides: TGCGCCACCTGGGACGGGTTGGGCAAAAAAATCAAGGTATTT.

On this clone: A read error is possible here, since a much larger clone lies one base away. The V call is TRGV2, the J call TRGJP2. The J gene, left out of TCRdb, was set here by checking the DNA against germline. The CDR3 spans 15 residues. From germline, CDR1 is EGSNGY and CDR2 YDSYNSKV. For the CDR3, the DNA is TGTGCCACCTGGGGCGGGCTGGTCCCCTCGGGGATCAAGACGTTT. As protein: CATWGGLVPSGIKTF.

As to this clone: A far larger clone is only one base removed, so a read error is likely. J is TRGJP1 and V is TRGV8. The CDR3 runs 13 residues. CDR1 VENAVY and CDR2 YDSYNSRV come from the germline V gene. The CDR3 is CATWDTTGWLKIF. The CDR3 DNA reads TGTGCCACCTGGGATACCACTGGTTGGCTCAAGATATTT.

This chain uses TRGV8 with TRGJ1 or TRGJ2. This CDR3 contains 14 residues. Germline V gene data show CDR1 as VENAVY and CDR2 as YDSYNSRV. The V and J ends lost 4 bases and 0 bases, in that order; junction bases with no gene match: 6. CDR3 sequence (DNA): TGTGCCACCTGGGACATGCCGAATTATTATAAGAAACTCTTT. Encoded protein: CATWDMPNYYKKLF.

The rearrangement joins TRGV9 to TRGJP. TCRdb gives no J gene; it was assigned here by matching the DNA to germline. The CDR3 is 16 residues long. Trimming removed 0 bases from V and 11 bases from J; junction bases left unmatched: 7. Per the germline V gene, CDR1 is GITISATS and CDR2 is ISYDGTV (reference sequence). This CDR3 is CALWEVKELGKKIKVF. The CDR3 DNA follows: TGTGCCTTGTGGGAGGTGAAAGAACTGGGCAAAAAAATCAAGGTATTT.